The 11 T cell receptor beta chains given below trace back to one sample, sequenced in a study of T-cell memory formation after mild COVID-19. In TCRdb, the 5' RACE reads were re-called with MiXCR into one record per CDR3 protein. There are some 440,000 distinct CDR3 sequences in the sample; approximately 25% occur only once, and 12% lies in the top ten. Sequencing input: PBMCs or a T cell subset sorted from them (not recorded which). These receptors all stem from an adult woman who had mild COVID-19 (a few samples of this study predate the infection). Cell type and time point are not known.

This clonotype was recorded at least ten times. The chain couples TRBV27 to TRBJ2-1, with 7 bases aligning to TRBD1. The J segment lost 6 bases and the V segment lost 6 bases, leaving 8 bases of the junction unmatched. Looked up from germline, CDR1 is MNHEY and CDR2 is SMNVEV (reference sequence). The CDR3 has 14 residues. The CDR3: CASRQGRVVNEQFF. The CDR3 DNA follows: TGTGCCAGCAGACAGGGGAGAGTTGTCAATGAGCAGTTCTTC.

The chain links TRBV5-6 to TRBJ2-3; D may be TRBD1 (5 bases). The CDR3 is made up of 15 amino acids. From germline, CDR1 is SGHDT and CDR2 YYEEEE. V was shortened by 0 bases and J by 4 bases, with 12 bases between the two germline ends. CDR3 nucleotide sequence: TGTGCCAGCAGCTTGGTTCAGGGCAGTCCAGATACGCAGTATTTT. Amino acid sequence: CASSLVQGSPDTQYF.

CDR3 in DNA: TGTGCCAGCTCACGGGACAGGGACTCCGAGCAGTACTTC. This translates into CASSRDRDSEQYF. The rearrangement uses TRBV18 and TRBJ2-7, with TRBD1 identical over 9 bases. The CDR3 extends over 13 amino acids. CDR1 KGHSH and CDR2 LQKENI come from the germline V gene. The ends lost 4 bases at V and 6 bases at J; junction bases unmatched: 4.

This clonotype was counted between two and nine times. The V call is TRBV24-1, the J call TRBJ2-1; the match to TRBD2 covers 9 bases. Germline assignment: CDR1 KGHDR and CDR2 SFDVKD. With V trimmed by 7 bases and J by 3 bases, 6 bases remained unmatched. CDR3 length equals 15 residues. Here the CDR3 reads CATSELTSGYNEQFF. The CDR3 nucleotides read TGTGCCACCAGCGAGTTGACTAGCGGCTACAATGAGCAGTTCTTC.

The DNA of the CDR3 is TGTGCCACCAGTGGTCCCACTAACTCTGGGGCCAACGTCCTGACTTTC. It specifies CATSGPTNSGANVLTF. The chain joins TRBV24-1 to TRBJ2-6; D is uncertain. The CDR3 covers 16 residues. The V and J ends lost 5 bases and 0 bases respectively, with 10 bases between them. CDR1 KGHDR and CDR2 SFDVKD come from the germline V gene.

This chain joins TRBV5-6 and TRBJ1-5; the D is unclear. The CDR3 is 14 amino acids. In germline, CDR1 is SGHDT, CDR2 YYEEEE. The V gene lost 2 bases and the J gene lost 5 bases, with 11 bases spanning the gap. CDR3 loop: CASSFGPEDQPQHF. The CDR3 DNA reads TGTGCCAGCAGCTTCGGACCAGAGGATCAGCCCCAGCATTTT.

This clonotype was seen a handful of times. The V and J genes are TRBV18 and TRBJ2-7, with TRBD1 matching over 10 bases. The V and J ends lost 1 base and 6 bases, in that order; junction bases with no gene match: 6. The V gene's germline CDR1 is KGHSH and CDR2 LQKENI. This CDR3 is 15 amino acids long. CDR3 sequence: CASSPLGQGVSEQYF. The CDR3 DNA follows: TGTGCCAGCTCACCACTAGGACAGGGGGTTAGCGAGCAGTACTTC.

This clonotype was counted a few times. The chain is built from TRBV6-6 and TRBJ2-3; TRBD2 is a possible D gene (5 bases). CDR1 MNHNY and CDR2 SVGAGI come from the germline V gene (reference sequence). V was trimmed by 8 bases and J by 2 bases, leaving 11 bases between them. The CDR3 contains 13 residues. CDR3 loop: CASLLVVTDTQYF. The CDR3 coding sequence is TGTGCCAGCCTACTAGTGGTCACAGATACGCAGTATTTT.

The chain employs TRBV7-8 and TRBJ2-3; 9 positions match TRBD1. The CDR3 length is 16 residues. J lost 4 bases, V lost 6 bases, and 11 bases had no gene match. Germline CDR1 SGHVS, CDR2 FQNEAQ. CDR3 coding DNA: TGTGCCAGCAGTTCAGTGGTGACAGGGGGTTCAGATACGCAGTATTTT. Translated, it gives CASSSVVTGGSDTQYF.

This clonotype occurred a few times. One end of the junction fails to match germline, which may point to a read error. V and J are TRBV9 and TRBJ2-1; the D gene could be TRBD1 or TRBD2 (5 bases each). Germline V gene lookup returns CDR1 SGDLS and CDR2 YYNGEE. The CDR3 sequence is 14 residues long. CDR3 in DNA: TGTGCCAGCAGCGTAGGGGACGCCTACAAGGAGCAGTTCTTC. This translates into CASSVGDAYKEQFF.

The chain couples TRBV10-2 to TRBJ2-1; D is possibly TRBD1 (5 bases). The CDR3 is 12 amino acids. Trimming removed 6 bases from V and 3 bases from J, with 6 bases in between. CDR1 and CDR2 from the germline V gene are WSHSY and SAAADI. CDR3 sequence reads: CASRTDYNEQFF. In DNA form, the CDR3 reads TGCGCCAGCAGGACAGACTACAATGAGCAGTTCTTC.